This T cell receptor (beta chain) came from a study of blood T cell repertoires in COVID-19. As for the study in general: Sites in the United States, Italy and Spain provided acute and convalescent COVID-19 samples. The cDNA or gDNA used as material had been derived from T cells, B-cell-depleted T cells, or PBMCs.

Original data processing: Reference gene primers were amplified, and this amplification served to estimate nucleated cell counts. The repertoire was sequenced with immunoSEQ multiplex PCR; TCRdb's copy has only in-frame clones and lacks some. V, J and clone size are taken as reported in that table, and D and trimming were inferred from the DNA itself. The sample lists about 400,000 clones; around 92% were seen once. This CDR3 contains 15 residues. J is TRBJ2-7 and V is TRBV21-1; the D call of TRBD1 is as the table states it, not checked on the DNA. TRBV21-1 is deemed a pseudogene. The sample was peripheral blood. This sequence was found in a man aged 35 to 55 with acute or convalescent COVID-19. The CDR3 nucleotides read TGTGCCAGCAGCAAAGAGACAATTAGGACCTACGAGCAGTACTTC. Its translation: CASSKETIRTYEQYF.